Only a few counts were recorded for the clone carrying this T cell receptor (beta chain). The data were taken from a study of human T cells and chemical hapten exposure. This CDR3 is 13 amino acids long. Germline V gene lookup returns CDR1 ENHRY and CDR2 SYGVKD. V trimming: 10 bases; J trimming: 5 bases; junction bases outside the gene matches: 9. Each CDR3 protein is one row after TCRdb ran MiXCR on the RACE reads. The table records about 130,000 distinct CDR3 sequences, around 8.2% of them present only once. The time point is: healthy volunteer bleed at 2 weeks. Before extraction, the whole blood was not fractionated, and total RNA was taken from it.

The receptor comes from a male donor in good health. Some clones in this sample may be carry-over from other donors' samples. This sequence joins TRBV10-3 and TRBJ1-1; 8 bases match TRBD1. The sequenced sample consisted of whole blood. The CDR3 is CANGQGPLTEAFF. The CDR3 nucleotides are TGTGCCAACGGACAGGGACCTTTAACTGAAGCTTTCTTT.